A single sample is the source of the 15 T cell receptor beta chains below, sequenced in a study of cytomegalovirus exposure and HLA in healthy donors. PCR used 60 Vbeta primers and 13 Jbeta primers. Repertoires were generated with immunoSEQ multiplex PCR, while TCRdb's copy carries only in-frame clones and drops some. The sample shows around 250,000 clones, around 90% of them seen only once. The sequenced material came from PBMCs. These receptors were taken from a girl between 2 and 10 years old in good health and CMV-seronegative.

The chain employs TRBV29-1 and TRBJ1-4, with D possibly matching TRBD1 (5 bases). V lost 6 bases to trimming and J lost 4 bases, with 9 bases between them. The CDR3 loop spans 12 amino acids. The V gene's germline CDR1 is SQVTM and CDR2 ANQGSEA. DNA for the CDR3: TGCAGCGTGACAGAAAATAATGAAAAACTGTTTTTT. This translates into CSVTENNEKLFF.

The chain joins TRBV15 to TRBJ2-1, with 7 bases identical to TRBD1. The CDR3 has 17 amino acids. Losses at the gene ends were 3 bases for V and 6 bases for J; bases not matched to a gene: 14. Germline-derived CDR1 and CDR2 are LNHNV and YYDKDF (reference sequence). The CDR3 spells CATSSFEGGFDGNEQFF. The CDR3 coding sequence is TGTGCCACCAGCAGCTTCGAAGGGGGCTTTGACGGCAATGAGCAGTTCTTC.

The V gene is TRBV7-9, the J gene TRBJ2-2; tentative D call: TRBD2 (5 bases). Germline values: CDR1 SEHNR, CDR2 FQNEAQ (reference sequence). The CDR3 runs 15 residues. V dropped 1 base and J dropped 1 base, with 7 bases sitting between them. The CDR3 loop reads CASSLDRGNTGELFF. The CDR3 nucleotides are TGTGCCAGCAGCTTAGACCGGGGGAACACCGGGGAGCTGTTTTTT. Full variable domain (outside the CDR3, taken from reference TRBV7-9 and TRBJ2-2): DTGVSQNPRHKITKRGQNVTFRCDPISEHNRLYWYRQTLGQGPEFLTYFQNEAQLEKSRLLSDRFSAERPKGSFSTLEIQRTEQGDSAMYLCASSLDRGNTGELFFGEGSRLTVL.

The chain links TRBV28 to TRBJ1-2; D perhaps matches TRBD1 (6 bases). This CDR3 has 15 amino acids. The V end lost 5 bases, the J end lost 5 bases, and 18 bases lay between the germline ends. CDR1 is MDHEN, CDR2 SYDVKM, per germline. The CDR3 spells CASSLDSLGGYGYTF. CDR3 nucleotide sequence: TGTGCCAGCAGTCTGGACAGCCTTGGTGGGTATGGCTACACCTTC.

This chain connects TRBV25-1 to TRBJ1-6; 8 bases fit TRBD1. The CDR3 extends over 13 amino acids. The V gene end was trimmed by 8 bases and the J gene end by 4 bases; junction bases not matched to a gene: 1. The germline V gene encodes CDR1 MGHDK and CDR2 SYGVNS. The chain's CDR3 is CASRQGYNSPLHF. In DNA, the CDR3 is TGTGCCAGCCGACAGGGGTATAATTCACCCCTCCACTTT.

In DNA, the CDR3 is TGTGCCATCATCACAGGGGAGAGCTATGGCTACACCTTC. Translated: CAIITGESYGYTF. The rearrangement links TRBV10-3 to TRBJ1-2; 7 bases line up with TRBD1. The CDR3 sequence is 13 residues long. Germline values: CDR1 ENHRY, CDR2 SYGVKD. Germline trimming cut 7 bases from V and 4 bases from J; bases unmatched to any gene: 6.

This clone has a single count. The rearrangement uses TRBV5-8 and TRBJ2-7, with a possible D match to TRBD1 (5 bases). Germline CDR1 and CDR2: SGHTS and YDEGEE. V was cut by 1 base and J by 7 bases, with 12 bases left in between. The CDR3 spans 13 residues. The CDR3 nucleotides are TGTGCCAGCAGCTTGAGGATCAAGGGGGAGCAGTACTTC. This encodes CASSLRIKGEQYF.

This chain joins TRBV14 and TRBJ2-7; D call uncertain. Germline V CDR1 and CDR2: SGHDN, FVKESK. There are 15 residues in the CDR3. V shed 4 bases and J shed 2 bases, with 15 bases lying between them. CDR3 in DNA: TGTGCCAGCAGCCTACTTAGTACAGACCCCTACGAGCAGTACTTC. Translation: CASSLLSTDPYEQYF.

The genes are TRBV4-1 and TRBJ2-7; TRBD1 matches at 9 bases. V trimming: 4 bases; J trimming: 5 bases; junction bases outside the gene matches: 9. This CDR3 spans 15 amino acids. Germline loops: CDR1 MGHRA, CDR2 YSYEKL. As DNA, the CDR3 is TGCGCCAGCAGCCTCCCTGGACAGGGGATGCACGAGCAGTACTTC. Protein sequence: CASSLPGQGMHEQYF.

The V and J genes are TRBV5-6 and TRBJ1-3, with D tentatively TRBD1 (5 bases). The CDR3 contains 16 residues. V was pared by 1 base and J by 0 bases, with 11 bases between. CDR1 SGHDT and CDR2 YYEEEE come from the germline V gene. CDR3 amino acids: CASSLNRGISGNTIYF. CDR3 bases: TGTGCCAGCAGCTTGAATCGGGGGATCTCTGGAAACACCATATATTTT.

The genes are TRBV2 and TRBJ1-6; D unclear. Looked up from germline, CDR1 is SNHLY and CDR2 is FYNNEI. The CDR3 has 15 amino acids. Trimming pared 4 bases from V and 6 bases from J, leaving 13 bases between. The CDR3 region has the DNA TGTGCCAGCAGTGTGGAGGGTTTCGGTAATTCACCCCTCCACTTT. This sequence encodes CASSVEGFGNSPLHF.

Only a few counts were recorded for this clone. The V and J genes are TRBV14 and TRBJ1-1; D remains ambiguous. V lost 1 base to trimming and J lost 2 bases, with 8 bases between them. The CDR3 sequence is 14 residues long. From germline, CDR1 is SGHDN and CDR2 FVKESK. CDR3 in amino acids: CASSQVPGNTEAFF. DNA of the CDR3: TGTGCCAGCAGCCAAGTTCCAGGTAACACTGAAGCTTTCTTT. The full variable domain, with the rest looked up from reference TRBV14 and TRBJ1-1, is EAGVTQFPSHSVIEKGQTVTLRCDPISGHDNLYWYRRVMGKEIKFLLHFVKESKQDESGMPNNRFLAERTGGTYSTLKVQPAELEDSGVYFCASSQVPGNTEAFFGQGTRLTVV.

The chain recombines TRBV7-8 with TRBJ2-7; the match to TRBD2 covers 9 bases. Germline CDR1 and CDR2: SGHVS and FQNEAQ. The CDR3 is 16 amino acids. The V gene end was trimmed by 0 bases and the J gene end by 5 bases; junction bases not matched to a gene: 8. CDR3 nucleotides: TGTGCCAGCAGCTTAGCGTGGCGGGAGGGAAGGAACGAGCAGTACTTC. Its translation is CASSLAWREGRNEQYF.

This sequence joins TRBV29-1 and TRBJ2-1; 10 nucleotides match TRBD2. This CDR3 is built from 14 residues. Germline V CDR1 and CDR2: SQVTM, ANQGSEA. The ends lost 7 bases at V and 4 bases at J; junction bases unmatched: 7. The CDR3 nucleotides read TGCAGCGGCGCTACTAGCGGGGCTTACAATGAGCAGTTCTTC. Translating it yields CSGATSGAYNEQFF.

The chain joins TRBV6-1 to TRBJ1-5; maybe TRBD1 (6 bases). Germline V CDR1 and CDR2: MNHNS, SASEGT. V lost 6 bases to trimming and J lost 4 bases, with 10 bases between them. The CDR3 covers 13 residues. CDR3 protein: CASRRQGNQPQHF. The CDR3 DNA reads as TGTGCCAGCAGGCGGCAGGGGAATCAGCCCCAGCATTTT.